One sample yielded the 24 T cell receptor beta chains listed below, sequenced in a study of T cells in localized non-small cell lung cancer. Method: immunoSEQ multiplex PCR; TCRdb's copy keeps in-frame clones and lacks some. The sample holds about 59,000 clones, approximately 90% seen once. Sequences were derived from peripheral blood, sampled before any cancer treatment. Source of these receptors: a man aged 40 to 70 with stage I lung adenocarcinoma.

This clone appeared a few times. The CDR3 nucleotides read TGTGCCAGCTCGCCCGGGACAGCGAACACTGAAGCTTTCTTT. Protein: CASSPGTANTEAFF. The chain is built from TRBV18 and TRBJ1-1; TRBD1 matches 7 bases. This CDR3 comprises 14 residues. V shed 6 bases, J shed 1 base, and the junction held 5 bases outside the gene matches. Germline CDR1 is KGHSH and CDR2 is LQKENI.

The genes are TRBV9 and TRBJ2-1; no clear D. The CDR3 covers 15 residues. V was cut by 0 bases and J by 4 bases, with 11 bases left in between. CDR1 and CDR2 from the germline V gene are SGDLS and YYNGEE. The CDR3 region has the DNA TGTGCCAGCAGCGTAGATGGGGATTTTTACAATGAGCAGTTCTTC. Translation gives CASSVDGDFYNEQFF.

The chain couples TRBV28 to TRBJ1-2, with D possibly being TRBD1 (5 bases). Trimming removed 6 bases from V and 3 bases from J, with 11 bases in between. Germline CDR1 is MDHEN and CDR2 is SYDVKM. CDR3 length: 13 residues. As DNA, the CDR3 is TGTGCCAGCAGCCCTACAGGAGACTATGGCTACACCTTC. It codes for CASSPTGDYGYTF.

The chain uses TRBV27 and TRBJ2-5; 7 bases are a match to TRBD1. Germline V gene data show CDR1 as MNHEY and CDR2 as SMNVEV (reference sequence). There are 13 residues in the CDR3. V was pared by 4 bases and J by 5 bases, with 4 bases of the junction left unmatched. CDR3 amino acids: CASSWDSGETQYF. CDR3 DNA sequence: TGTGCCAGCAGTTGGGACAGTGGGGAGACCCAGTACTTC.

The V and J genes are TRBV19 and TRBJ1-3; tentatively, D is TRBD1 (6 bases). In germline, CDR1 is LNHDA, CDR2 SQIVND (reference sequence). CDR3 size: 14 residues. V was clipped by 11 bases and J by 0 bases, with 14 bases between them. The CDR3 is CAAAHRVSGNTIYF. In DNA, the CDR3 is TGTGCCGCCGCCCACAGGGTCTCTGGAAACACCATATATTTT.

V and J are TRBV7-3 and TRBJ2-1, with D perhaps matching TRBD2 (6 bases). Germline CDR1 and CDR2: SGHTA and FQGTGA. V lost 8 bases and J lost 6, with 17 bases in between. This CDR3 has 14 residues. CDR3 sequence: CASRAAGGSNEQFF. The CDR3 DNA reads as TGTGCCAGCCGTGCGGCAGGAGGGTCCAATGAGCAGTTCTTC.

The chain couples TRBV29-1 to TRBJ1-4; weak D call: TRBD1 (5 bases). V lost 4 bases, J lost 7 bases, and 19 bases lay in between. The CDR3 runs to 15 residues. Germline-derived CDR1 and CDR2 are SQVTM and ANQGSEA. The CDR3 DNA sequence: TGCAGCGTTGCTGGGGGAGGGACTCCGAGTGAAAAACTGTTTTTT. It is translated as CSVAGGGTPSEKLFF. Using reference TRBV29-1 and TRBJ1-4 for the parts outside the CDR3, the full variable domain is SAVISQKPSRDICQRGTSLTIQCQVDSQVTMMFWYRQQPGQSLTLIATANQGSEATYESGFVIDKFPISRPNLTFSTLTVSNMSPEDSSIYLCSVAGGGTPSEKLFFGSGTQLSVL.

The chain is built from TRBV6-4 and TRBJ2-1, with D maybe TRBD1 (6 bases). The CDR3 has 15 residues. Trimming removed 5 bases from V and 6 bases from J, with 17 bases in between. Germline V lookup: CDR1 MRHNA, CDR2 SNTAGT. Here the CDR3 DNA reads TGTGCCAGCAGTCCCATGGGGGCTCACAGCAATGAGCAGTTCTTC. Encoded protein: CASSPMGAHSNEQFF.

The chain's CDR3 is CASSLAEAVYTQYF. In DNA form, the CDR3 reads TGTGCCAGCAGCTTAGCCGAGGCCGTTTATACGCAGTATTTT. V gene TRBV7-9 combines with J gene TRBJ2-3, with no clear D. The germline gives CDR1 SEHNR, CDR2 FQNEAQ (reference sequence). Trimming pared 0 bases from V and 7 bases from J, leaving 11 bases between. This CDR3 has 14 residues.

In DNA, the CDR3 is TGTGCCAGCAGTGACGTTACTGAAGCTTTCTTT. It translates to CASSDVTEAFF. The chain recombines TRBV6-5 with TRBJ1-1, with unresolved D. Trimming took off 5 bases at V and 5 bases at J, with 6 bases between the two ends. CDR1 MNHEY and CDR2 SVGAGI come from the germline V gene. The CDR3 loop spans 11 amino acids.

The J gene is TRBJ2-7, the V gene TRBV15, with D possibly being TRBD1 (5 bases). The CDR3 sequence is 15 residues long. Germline values: CDR1 LNHNV, CDR2 YYDKDF (reference sequence). V was shortened by 0 bases and J by 3 bases, with 12 bases between the two germline ends. CDR3 protein: CATSRDPTVVYEQYF. Here the CDR3 DNA reads TGTGCCACCAGCAGAGATCCGACAGTGGTCTACGAGCAGTACTTC.

In this sample, this clone is medium-sized. The V gene is TRBV11-2, the J gene TRBJ2-1, with 10 positions matching TRBD2. Germline-derived CDR1 and CDR2 are SGHAT and FQNNGV. The CDR3 has 16 residues. V shed 4 bases, J shed 4 bases, and the junction held 7 bases outside the gene matches. This CDR3 reads CASSSGTSEGYNEQFF. The CDR3 DNA sequence: TGTGCCAGCAGCTCCGGGACTAGCGAGGGGTACAATGAGCAGTTCTTC.

The gene calls are TRBV27 and TRBJ2-1; no reliable D call. The ends were cut back, 6 bases at V and 5 bases at J, with 17 bases in the middle. The V gene's germline CDR1 is MNHEY and CDR2 SMNVEV (reference sequence). This CDR3 spans 15 amino acids. The CDR3 nucleotides are TGTGCCAGCAGCCCCATATACCGGTCACACAATGAGCAGTTCTTC. The encoded protein is CASSPIYRSHNEQFF.

The gene calls are TRBV6-5 and TRBJ1-1; no clear D. This CDR3 has 11 amino acids. The V end lost 6 bases, the J end lost 2 bases, and 4 bases lay between the germline ends. The germline V gene encodes CDR1 MNHEY and CDR2 SVGAGI. The CDR3 DNA reads TGTGCCAGCAGAGTCAACACTGAAGCTTTCTTT. This sequence encodes CASRVNTEAFF.

The chain couples TRBV14 to TRBJ2-7; D gene ambiguous. The V end was cut by 2 bases, the J end by 2 bases, with 13 bases between. From germline, CDR1 is SGHDN and CDR2 FVKESK. The length of the CDR3 is 15 residues. The CDR3 is CASSQRRSWAYEQYF. The CDR3 nucleotides are TGTGCCAGCAGCCAACGCCGCTCTTGGGCCTACGAGCAGTACTTC.

This chain links TRBV2 with TRBJ2-3; D call uncertain. In germline, CDR1 is SNHLY, CDR2 FYNNEI. Between the trimmed V and J ends, which lost 5 bases and 6 bases, there was a span of 9 bases. The CDR3 contains 12 residues. DNA of the CDR3: TGTGCCAGCAGTCTAGTTGACGATACGCAGTATTTT. Translating it yields CASSLVDDTQYF.

The chain is built from TRBV15 and TRBJ2-3; D is ambiguous. Deletions cut 4 bases from V and 3 bases from J, with 17 bases between. The CDR3 covers 16 residues. The germline CDR1 and CDR2 sequences are LNHNV and YYDKDF (reference sequence). CDR3 DNA: TGTGCCACCAGCAATAGGGCCCTCGGGTGGACAGATACGCAGTATTTT. It translates to CATSNRALGWTDTQYF.

This clone appeared a few times. The chain is built from TRBV30 and TRBJ1-1; unclear D gene. The CDR3 consists of 13 residues. Germline-derived CDR1 and CDR2 are GTSNPN and SVGIG (reference sequence). Trimming took 0 bases from V and 4 from J, leaving 9 bases between them. The CDR3 reads CAWSVGLGTEAFF. As DNA, the CDR3 is TGTGCCTGGAGTGTTGGGTTAGGCACTGAAGCTTTCTTT.

The rearrangement joins TRBV5-1 to TRBJ2-5; possibly TRBD2 for D (5 bases). The CDR3 is made up of 13 amino acids. CDR1 is SGHRS and CDR2 is YFSETQ in the germline V gene. V dropped 3 bases and J dropped 3 bases, with 9 bases sitting between them. Here the CDR3 reads CASSSGIEETQYF. DNA of the CDR3: TGCGCCAGCAGCTCCGGGATTGAAGAGACCCAGTACTTC.

This clone showed up just once. The chain joins TRBV28 to TRBJ2-5, with no clear D. The CDR3 runs to 13 residues. The germline CDR1 and CDR2 sequences are MDHEN and SYDVKM. V lost 4 bases and J lost 2, with 8 bases in between. The CDR3 coding sequence is TGTGCCAGCAGTTCCCGTAATCAAGAGACCCAGTACTTC. It specifies CASSSRNQETQYF.

V is TRBV30 and J is TRBJ2-3; tentatively, D is TRBD1 or TRBD2 (5 bases each). Germline loops: CDR1 GTSNPN, CDR2 SVGIG (reference sequence). The CDR3 spans 14 residues. V was pared by 7 bases and J by 7 bases, with 21 bases between. Here the CDR3 reads CASDPRDERNTQYF. CDR3 nucleotides: TGTGCCTCAGACCCCCGGGACGAGAGAAATACGCAGTATTTT.

The J gene is TRBJ1-4, the V gene TRBV2; TRBD1 matches at 10 bases. The length of the CDR3 is 14 residues. Germline CDR1 reads SNHLY; CDR2 reads FYNNEI. With V trimmed by 7 bases and J by 8 bases, 7 bases remained unmatched. Here the CDR3 DNA reads TGTGCCAGCACCAGACAGGGGGCAGAGGAAAAACTGTTTTTT. It yields the protein CASTRQGAEEKLFF.

The chain uses TRBV9 and TRBJ2-2; 12 bases match TRBD1. The CDR3 covers 18 residues. Germline loops: CDR1 SGDLS, CDR2 YYNGEE. V lost 2 bases and J lost 2; bases outside the gene matches: 7. The CDR3 region has the DNA TGTGCCAGCAGCGTCCGGGACAGGGGGCTTGGCAACACCGGGGAGCTGTTTTTT. It is translated as CASSVRDRGLGNTGELFF.

CDR3 residues: CASSSQRNTGVEQYF. For the CDR3, the DNA is TGTGCCAGCAGTTCACAAAGGAACACGGGGGTCGAGCAGTACTTC. The chain couples TRBV11-2 to TRBJ2-7; perhaps TRBD2 as D (6 bases). The CDR3 contains 15 residues. CDR1 and CDR2 (germline): SGHAT, FQNNGV. Trimming removed 6 bases at V and 6 bases at J, with 21 bases between. Filled out from reference TRBV11-2 and TRBJ2-7, the complete variable domain reads EAGVAQSPRYKIIEKRQSVAFWCNPISGHATLYWYQQILGQGPKLLIQFQNNGVVDDSQLPKDRFSAERLKGVDSTLKIQPAKLEDSAVYLCASSSQRNTGVEQYFGPGTRLTVT.